This T cell receptor beta chain derives from a study of cytomegalovirus exposure and HLA in healthy donors. Study-wide findings and caveats: A missense DCLRE1C variant was associated with V- and J-gene trimming of TCR beta chains in a later analysis, and an independent cohort replicated the association. Reports indicated that the classifier achieved high specificity and sensitivity in diagnosing cytomegalovirus status.

The CDR3 covers 12 residues. The germline gives CDR1 LGHNA, CDR2 YNFKEQ. The V gene lost 2 bases and the J gene lost 9 bases, with 8 bases spanning the gap. The study ran its PCR with 60 Vbeta and 13 Jbeta primers. Method: immunoSEQ multiplex PCR; TCRdb's copy keeps in-frame clones and lacks some. The sample shows fewer than 200,000 clones, approximately 85% of them seen only once. With regard to this clone: What it binds is unknown.

The chain joins TRBV4-2 to TRBJ1-5, with D uncertain. The sample consisted of PBMCs. This TCR was recovered from a man younger than 35 in good health and CMV-seropositive. CDR3 in amino acids: CASSQNEGPQHF. CDR3 sequence (DNA): TGTGCCAGCAGCCAAAACGAGGGGCCCCAGCATTTT.